The entry below describes one T cell receptor (beta chain). Its antigen is as yet unknown. Each CDR3 protein gets one entry after TCRdb re-called the reads with MiXCR. The repertoire has around 900,000 distinct CDR3 sequences, 30% to 40% of them found once; the top ten carry over 12%. This specimen comes from a study of T cell repertoires in cytomegalovirus infection. Germline CDR1 MNHNS, CDR2 SASEGT. Trimming took 4 bases from V and 0 from J, leaving 7 bases between them. The CDR3 extends over 13 amino acids. The V gene is TRBV6-1, the J gene TRBJ2-7; D is ambiguous. Material: cultured CD8+ T cells from PBMCs, obtained from culture after CMV antigen stimulation. The receptor was derived from a human donor in good health (CMV status not recorded). Some clones in this sample may be carry-over from other donors' samples. Here the CDR3 reads CASSAYISYEQYF. In nucleotides, the CDR3 is TGTGCCAGCAGTGCTTATATCTCCTACGAGCAGTACTTC.